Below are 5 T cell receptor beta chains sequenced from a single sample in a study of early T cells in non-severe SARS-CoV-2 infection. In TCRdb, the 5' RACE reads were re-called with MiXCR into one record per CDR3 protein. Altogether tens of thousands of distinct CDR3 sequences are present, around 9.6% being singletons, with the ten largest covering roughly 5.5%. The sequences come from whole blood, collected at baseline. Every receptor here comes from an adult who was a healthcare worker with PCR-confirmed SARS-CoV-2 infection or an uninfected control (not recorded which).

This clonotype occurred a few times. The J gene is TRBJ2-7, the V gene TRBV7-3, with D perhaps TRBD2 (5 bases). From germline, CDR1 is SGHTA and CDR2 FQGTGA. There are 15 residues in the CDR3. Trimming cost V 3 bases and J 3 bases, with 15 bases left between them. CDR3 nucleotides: TGTGCCAGCAGCTTGTGGGCTAGCCACGTCTACGAGCAGTACTTC. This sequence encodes CASSLWASHVYEQYF.

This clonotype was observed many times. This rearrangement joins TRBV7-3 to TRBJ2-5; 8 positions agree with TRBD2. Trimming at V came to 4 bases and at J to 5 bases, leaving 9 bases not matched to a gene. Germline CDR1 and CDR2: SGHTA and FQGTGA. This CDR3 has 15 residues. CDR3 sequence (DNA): TGTGCCAGCAGCTCCACCGGGACTAGGGGGGAGACCCAGTACTTC. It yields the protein CASSSTGTRGETQYF.

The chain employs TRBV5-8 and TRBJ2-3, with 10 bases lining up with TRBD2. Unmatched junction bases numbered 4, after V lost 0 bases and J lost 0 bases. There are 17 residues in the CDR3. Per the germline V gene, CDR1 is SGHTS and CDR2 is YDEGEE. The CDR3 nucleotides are TGTGCCAGCAGCTTGGGTACTAGCGGGGATAGCACAGATACGCAGTATTTT. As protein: CASSLGTSGDSTDTQYF. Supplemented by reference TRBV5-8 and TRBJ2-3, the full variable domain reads EAGVTQSPTHLIKTRGQQATLRCSPISGHTSVYWYQQALGLGLQFLLWYDEGEERNRGNFPPRFSGRQFPNYSSELNVNALELEDSALYLCASSLGTSGDSTDTQYFGPGTRLTVL.

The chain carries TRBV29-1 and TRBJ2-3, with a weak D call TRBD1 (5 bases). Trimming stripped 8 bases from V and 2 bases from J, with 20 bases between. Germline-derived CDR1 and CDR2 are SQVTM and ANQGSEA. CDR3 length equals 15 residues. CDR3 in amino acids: CSLAGTGADTDTQYF. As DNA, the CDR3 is TGCAGCCTTGCCGGTACTGGGGCCGACACAGATACGCAGTATTTT.

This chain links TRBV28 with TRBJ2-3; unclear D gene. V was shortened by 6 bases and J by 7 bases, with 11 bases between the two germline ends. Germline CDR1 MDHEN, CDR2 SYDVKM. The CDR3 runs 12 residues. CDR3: CASSTLPNTQYF. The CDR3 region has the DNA TGTGCCAGCAGCACTCTCCCGAATACGCAGTATTTT.